This T cell receptor (beta chain) was identified in a study of blood T cells in healthy people across ages. A sample-barcoded 5' primer and a J-beta primer mix were used in a second PCR of about 6 to 12 cycles. Each TCR beta cDNA got a 12-nucleotide random molecular identifier. TCRdb used MiXCR to reprocess the 5' RACE reads, holding one entry per CDR3 protein. The data show around 1,000,000 distinct CDR3 sequences, roughly 24% seen once. Germline CDR1 reads LGHNA; CDR2 reads YSLEER. V gave up 4 bases and J gave up 5 bases, with 5 bases separating them. This CDR3 has 12 residues. Separately, the same data were catalogued under a study of T cells of mothers and their children. This second study says: Sequencing got over 10 million TCR beta CDR3 reads from each mother and approximately 3 million from each child. When mothers and children were related, their normalized repertoire overlap, which was always slightly higher, did not differ significantly from that of unrelated pairs.

Material: blood. The sequence derives from a girl aged 2 to 10 in good health. This rearrangement joins TRBV4-3 to TRBJ1-4, with unresolved D. The CDR3 reads CASSRINEKLFF. The DNA of the CDR3 is TGCGCCAGCAGCCGCATCAATGAAAAACTGTTTTTT.